This entry is about one T cell receptor (beta chain). Its antigen is unidentified. The source of the sample is a study of CXCR3-negative and CXCR3-positive naive CD8 T cells. Study-wide points: Greater hydrophobicity was found in TRB CDR3s of CXCR3-positive naive cells than of CXCR3-negative naive cells. Naive cells that were CXCR3-negative or CXCR3-positive used TRBV-TRBJ genes alike, while memory cells diverged. Both naive subsets showed comparably high diversity, and memory CD8+ cells showed much lower diversity.

Naive cells were sorted as CD45RO-, CCR7+, CD27+ and CD95-. This CDR3 contains 12 residues. Germline V gene lookup returns CDR1 SQVTM and CDR2 ANQGSEA. The study made its TRB cDNA libraries by 5' RACE, adding UMI labels. From its re-call of the 5' RACE reads, TCRdb lists each CDR3 protein once, without DNA. Its table records tens of thousands of distinct CDR3 sequences. Material for sequencing was naive CXCR3- CD8+ T cells from blood. Subset reported: CD45RO-CCR7+CD27+CD95- naive CD8+ T cells lacking CXCR3 (TNR3-). V is TRBV29-1 and J is TRBJ2-2. The clonotype comes from a human donor in good health. Some clones in this sample may be carry-over from other donors' samples. The CDR3 sequence: CSVFGDTGELFF.